The entry below gives a single TCR beta chain sequence along with its context. Its antigen is undetermined. The sample belongs to a study of T-cell memory formation after mild COVID-19. Study-level information: TCR clusters were mostly confined to one donor each. Notes on the study in general: Clones that got smaller from day 15 to 85 had even CD4/CD8, while clones growing later tipped toward CD4+.

J lost 5 bases, V lost 8 bases, and 5 bases had no gene match. This CDR3 is 13 amino acids long. TCRalpha and TCRbeta libraries used 5'RACE with constant-segment primers and UMIs. TCRdb called the 5' RACE reads again in MiXCR, with one record for every CDR3 protein. The sample has under 400,000 distinct CDR3 sequences; about 21% are singletons. The genes are TRBV12-3 or TRBV12-4 and TRBJ2-3, with 9 bases matching TRBD2. The specimen was PBMCs or a T cell subset sorted from them (not recorded which). The TCR comes from an adult woman who had mild COVID-19 (a few samples of this study predate the infection). Cell type and time point are not known. The CDR3 loop reads CASWASGIDTQYF. The CDR3 region has the DNA TGTGCCAGCTGGGCTAGCGGGATAGATACGCAGTATTTT.